A single sample gave rise to the 8 T cell receptor beta chains below, sequenced in a study of shared clonotypes between healthy human individuals (dated by TCRdb to between 2020 and 2021). Receptors were amplified or captured by the immunoSEQ multiplex PCR assay. The source is immuneACCESS, and TCRdb retained only in-frame sequences with V and J called. Part of the clones is not carried over; for the studies checked, unresolved V genes explain less than half of this, and the remainder is unexplained. Present in this sample are about 2 million clones, about 95% of which were seen just once. Jointly, the top ten make up around 1.1% of the sample. CD8 naive samples were obtained by positive selection for CCR7 among CD45RO-negative cells, yielding a CD45RA+CCR7+ population from which TemRA cells were excluded. Input material: naive CD8+ T cells sorted from blood. Sample cell subset or site, as interpreted from the label and publication: CD45RA+CCR7+. The receptors were sampled from a man between 18 and 35 years old in good health.

The V gene is TRBV23-1, the J gene TRBJ1-2, with TRBD1 matching 7 bases. TRBV23-1 is an open reading frame whose function is uncertain. Trimming cost V 8 bases and J 6 bases; bases outside gene matches: 3. The CDR3 has 11 residues. DNA of the CDR3: TGCGCCAGCCGACAGGGTGATGGCTACACCTTC. Residues: CASRQGDGYTF.

The chain couples TRBV10-3 to TRBJ2-7; D is perhaps TRBD2 (6 bases). The CDR3 has 15 residues. Germline V CDR1 and CDR2: ENHRY, SYGVKD. With 0 bases removed from V and 3 bases from J, the gap between germline ends came to 12 bases. CDR3 loop: CAISESVTSYYEQYF. The CDR3 DNA sequence: TGTGCCATCAGTGAGTCAGTAACTAGCTACTACGAGCAGTACTTC.

As regards this clone: At the DNA level, this CDR3 is encoded by other sequences in the same sample as well. The chain combines TRBV7-2 with TRBJ2-7, with TRBD1 matching over 8 bases. This CDR3 region has 15 residues. J gave up 1 base and V 1 base, and 3 bases lay outside the gene matches. Germline loops: CDR1 SGHTA, CDR2 FQGNSA. Written as DNA, the CDR3 is TGTGCCAGCAGCTTAGTAGGGACAGGATCCTACGAGCAGTACTTC. Translating gives CASSLVGTGSYEQYF. Supplemented by reference TRBV7-2 and TRBJ2-7, the full variable domain reads GAGVSQSPSNKVTEKGKDVELRCDPISGHTALYWYRQSLGQGLEFLIYFQGNSAPDKSGLPSDRFSAERTGGSVSTLTIQRTQQEDSAVYLCASSLVGTGSYEQYFGPGTRLTVT.

Note on this clone: Other DNA sequences in this specimen translate into the identical CDR3. The V and J genes are TRBV18 and TRBJ2-5; D is ambiguous. CDR3 length: 12 residues. CDR1 is KGHSH, CDR2 LQKENI, per germline. V was trimmed by 4 bases and J by 5 bases, leaving 8 bases between them. CDR3: CASSRPEETQYF. The CDR3 DNA sequence: TGTGCCAGCTCACGACCGGAGGAGACCCAGTACTTC.

Comment on this clone: The same CDR3 arises from other DNA sequences in this sample as well. The J gene is TRBJ1-2, the V gene TRBV4-3, with 8 bases lining up with TRBD1. This CDR3 contains 17 residues. J lost 6 bases, V lost 0 bases, and 12 bases had no gene match. Germline V CDR1 and CDR2: LGHNA, YSLEER. The CDR3 coding sequence is TGCGCCAGCAGCCAAGATCGGACAGGGCGGACTAAGGATGGCTACACCTTC. Translating it yields CASSQDRTGRTKDGYTF.

The chain carries TRBV11-2 and TRBJ2-1, with TRBD2 identical over 11 bases. Unmatched junction bases numbered 12, after V lost 5 bases and J lost 6 bases. Germline CDR1 and CDR2: SGHAT and FQNNGV. The CDR3 loop spans 17 amino acids. The CDR3 reads CASSTRLAGTRANEQFF. The CDR3 coding sequence is TGTGCCAGCAGCACACGACTAGCGGGGACACGGGCCAATGAGCAGTTCTTC.

The chain has TRBV29-1 and TRBJ2-7; D may be TRBD1 or TRBD2 (6 bases each). Germline CDR1 SQVTM, CDR2 ANQGSEA. V was trimmed by 4 bases and J by 6 bases, leaving 13 bases between them. The CDR3 is 12 amino acids. The CDR3 reads CSVGLGGIEQYF. In DNA, the CDR3 is TGCAGCGTTGGGTTAGGGGGGATCGAGCAGTACTTC.

The rearrangement links TRBV27 to TRBJ2-1; 8 nucleotides match TRBD2. The CDR3 totals 16 residues. V lost 0 bases to trimming and J lost 4 bases; unmatched junction nucleotides: 5. Germline V gives CDR1 MNHEY, CDR2 SMNVEV (reference sequence). CDR3 residues: CASSLSGTRIYNEQFF. For the CDR3, the DNA is TGTGCCAGCAGTTTATCTGGGACTAGGATTTACAATGAGCAGTTCTTC.